These 32 T cell receptor beta chains were sequenced from one sample in a study of blood T cells in healthy people across ages. It was with a sample-barcoded 5' primer and a J-beta primer mix that a second PCR of roughly 7 to 12 cycles was run. TCRdb reprocessed the 5' RACE reads via MiXCR and lists one record per CDR3 protein. The sample shows about 640,000 distinct CDR3 sequences, 58% of them seen only once. Sequenced: blood. Source of these receptors: a man aged 55 to 70 in good health.

This clonotype was observed a few times. The chain carries TRBV3-1 and TRBJ2-7; TRBD1 is a possible D gene (5 bases). V was clipped by 0 bases and J by 2 bases, with 11 bases between them. Germline CDR1 is LGHDT and CDR2 is YNNKEL (reference sequence). The CDR3 covers 15 residues. The CDR3 nucleotides are TGTGCCAGCAGCCAAGATTTAACGACAGCCTACGAGCAGTACTTC. Translation gives CASSQDLTTAYEQYF.

The J gene is TRBJ2-5, the V gene TRBV4-2; 16 nucleotides align to TRBD2. The CDR3 is made up of 17 amino acids. V lost 4 bases and J lost 5; bases outside the gene matches: 7. CDR1 is LGHNA and CDR2 is YNFKEQ in the germline V gene. For the CDR3, the DNA is TGTGCCAGCAGCCCGCTGGGACTAGCGGGGGGGTACGAGACCCAGTACTTC. Translation: CASSPLGLAGGYETQYF.

The chain combines TRBV10-1 with TRBJ1-2; the match to TRBD1 covers 7 bases. Germline CDR1 WNHNN, CDR2 SYGVQD (reference sequence). J was trimmed by 8 bases and V by 7 bases; bases with no gene match: 22. The CDR3 sequence is 17 residues long. The CDR3 is CASNIPPSQGITTGYTF. CDR3 nucleotides: TGCGCCAGCAACATCCCCCCCTCACAGGGGATTACGACGGGCTACACCTTC.

The chain carries TRBV20-1 and TRBJ1-6; D possibly corresponds to TRBD1 (6 bases). CDR3 size: 14 residues. Germline CDR1 and CDR2: DFQATT and SNEGSKA (reference sequence). V lost 6 bases and J lost 11, with 20 bases in between. CDR3 bases: TGCAGTGCCCGGGGCGGGGGCCCAGATCCACCCCTCCACTTT. Translating it yields CSARGGGPDPPLHF.

V and J are TRBV20-1 and TRBJ2-5; D perhaps matches TRBD1 (5 bases). Germline V lookup: CDR1 DFQATT, CDR2 SNEGSKA (reference sequence). V was clipped by 3 bases and J by 12 bases, with 23 bases between them. CDR3 length: 14 residues. CDR3 sequence: CSASHPIGRGREYF. As DNA, the CDR3 is TGCAGTGCTAGTCATCCCATAGGAAGGGGAAGGGAGTACTTC.

The chain carries TRBV7-9 and TRBJ2-1, with unresolved D. The CDR3 runs 14 residues. Germline CDR1 is SEHNR and CDR2 is FQNEAQ (reference sequence). V shed 4 bases and J shed 5 bases, with 12 bases lying between them. As DNA, the CDR3 is TGTGCCAGCAGCTCCGCCCCTTATGACAATGAGCAGTTCTTC. Its translation is CASSSAPYDNEQFF.

V and J are TRBV29-1 and TRBJ2-3; 7 bases are shared with TRBD1. Germline V lookup: CDR1 SQVTM, CDR2 ANQGSEA. The junction had 7 bases not matched to a gene; V was cut back by 7 bases and J by 3 bases. This CDR3 has 13 amino acids. CDR3 bases: TGCAGCGCTGTCCGGGACAGAACAGATACGCAGTATTTT. It translates to CSAVRDRTDTQYF.

This sequence joins TRBV20-1 and TRBJ2-7; maybe TRBD2 (5 bases). The J call is in doubt because the DNA end fits TRBJ2-5 better. The CDR3 runs to 14 residues. From germline, CDR1 is DFQATT and CDR2 SNEGSKA (reference sequence). The CDR3 nucleotides are TGCAGTGCTATAAGTACTAGTCTGGGAGAGACCCAGTACTTC. Translation: CSAISTSLGETQYF.

The chain couples TRBV6-1 to TRBJ1-2, with TRBD1 matching over 7 bases. This CDR3 has 13 residues. Germline CDR1 and CDR2: MNHNS and SASEGT. V trimming: 7 bases; J trimming: 5 bases; junction bases outside the gene matches: 7. In nucleotides, the CDR3 is TGTGCCAGCATGCGGGGGACAGATTATGGCTACACCTTC. It is translated as CASMRGTDYGYTF.

This clonotype was seen a single time. At one boundary the junction diverges from the germline segment, which might be a read error. V is TRBV20-1 and J is TRBJ1-1, with D maybe TRBD1 (5 bases). Germline V lookup: CDR1 DFQATT, CDR2 SNEGSKA (reference sequence). The CDR3 runs to 11 residues. Here the CDR3 DNA reads TGCAGTGCTCGAGACAGACCTGAAGCTTTCTTT. Amino acid sequence: CSARDRPEAFF.

The rearrangement links TRBV7-2 to TRBJ1-2; D unresolved. Germline-derived CDR1 and CDR2 are SGHTA and FQGNSA. V dropped 6 bases and J dropped 4 bases, with 24 bases sitting between them. CDR3 size: 17 residues. CDR3 loop: CASRPPRQTRALYGYTF. The CDR3 coding sequence is TGTGCCAGCAGACCACCAAGACAAACGCGGGCCCTCTATGGCTACACCTTC.

This chain uses TRBV20-1 with TRBJ1-2; D is possibly TRBD1 (6 bases). This CDR3 region has 13 residues. The ends were cut back, 5 bases at V and 4 bases at J, with 14 bases in the middle. Germline V gene lookup returns CDR1 DFQATT and CDR2 SNEGSKA (reference sequence). DNA of the CDR3: TGCAGTGCTTACCACAGGGAGTCCTATGGCTACACCTTC. Translated: CSAYHRESYGYTF.

This chain links TRBV29-1 with TRBJ2-3; 7 nucleotides align to TRBD1. Germline V gene sequence: CDR1 SQVTM, CDR2 ANQGSEA. This CDR3 has 15 residues. Trimming cost V 4 bases and J 2 bases; bases outside gene matches: 9. The CDR3 reads CSVGLTGTATDTQYF. CDR3 bases: TGCAGCGTTGGGCTTACCGGGACAGCCACAGATACGCAGTATTTT.

The gene calls are TRBV6-1 and TRBJ1-4, with D possibly being TRBD1 (5 bases). The V gene lost 6 bases and the J gene lost 3 bases, with 14 bases spanning the gap. The CDR3 sequence is 15 residues long. The germline gives CDR1 MNHNS, CDR2 SASEGT. The CDR3 loop is CASSEKQVSNEKLFF. CDR3 coding DNA: TGTGCCAGCAGCGAGAAACAGGTCTCTAATGAAAAACTGTTTTTT.

This clonotype was seen more than once but under ten times. The chain employs TRBV7-9 and TRBJ2-1, with TRBD1 matching over 11 bases. The CDR3 contains 14 residues. V trimming: 10 bases; J trimming: 7 bases; junction bases outside the gene matches: 9. Germline V gene lookup returns CDR1 SEHNR and CDR2 FQNEAQ (reference sequence). CDR3 region: CATPTGTGGNEQFF. CDR3 DNA sequence: TGTGCCACTCCGACCGGGACAGGGGGTAATGAGCAGTTCTTC.

The rearrangement links TRBV5-1 to TRBJ2-1; 7 bases map to TRBD1. Trimming removed 2 bases from V and 2 bases from J; junction bases left unmatched: 7. The V gene's germline CDR1 is SGHRS and CDR2 YFSETQ. This CDR3 is 16 amino acids long. Here the CDR3 DNA reads TGCGCCAGCAGCTTAAGACAGGGATCCGCCTACAATGAGCAGTTCTTC. It is translated as CASSLRQGSAYNEQFF.

This clonotype was recorded only once. The V call is TRBV2, the J call TRBJ2-4; D remains ambiguous. The DNA matches TRBJ2-7 better at its end, which makes the J call doubtful. The V gene's germline CDR1 is SNHLY and CDR2 FYNNEI. CDR3 length equals 13 residues. The CDR3: CASGLAISYEQYF. DNA of the CDR3: TGTGCCAGCGGTTTGGCTATCTCCTACGAGCAGTACTTC.

This chain connects TRBV10-2 to TRBJ2-7, with 12 bases aligning to TRBD2. The better agreement between TRBJ2-5 and the DNA end casts doubt on the J call. The CDR3 has 16 amino acids. CDR1 and CDR2 from the germline V gene are WSHSY and SAAADI. CDR3 DNA sequence: TGCGCCAGCAGTGAGAACCTAGCGGGGGGGGGAGAGACCCAGTACTTC. Encoded protein: CASSENLAGGGETQYF.

The chain joins TRBV7-2 to TRBJ2-1, with no clear D. CDR1 SGHTA and CDR2 FQGNSA come from the germline V gene. V was cut by 3 bases and J by 8 bases, with 17 bases left in between. The CDR3 extends over 15 amino acids. Here the CDR3 reads CASSFSHREVDEQFF. As DNA, the CDR3 is TGTGCCAGCAGCTTTTCCCATAGGGAAGTAGATGAGCAGTTCTTC.

The CDR3 DNA reads as TGTGCCAGCAGCGTGTACGACCGACAGGGCTGGGGAGAGACCCAGTACTTC. Translated, it gives CASSVYDRQGWGETQYF. V usage is TRBV9 and J usage is TRBJ2-5; 7 bases line up with TRBD1. J was trimmed by 4 bases and V by 2 bases; bases with no gene match: 14. Germline values: CDR1 SGDLS, CDR2 YYNGEE. The CDR3 length is 17 residues.

Points on this clonotype: Mismatch with germline at one junction end may stem from a read error. The chain has TRBV7-2 and TRBJ2-1, with 11 bases aligning to TRBD1. The length of the CDR3 is 15 residues. Germline CDR1 reads SGHTA; CDR2 reads FQGNSA. The CDR3: CANSWTGGGYNEQFF. DNA for the CDR3: TGTGCCAACAGCTGGACAGGGGGCGGGTACAATGAGCAGTTCTTC.

This clonotype was seen more than once but under ten times. This chain uses TRBV5-1 with TRBJ2-1; the match to TRBD2 covers 8 bases. The V gene's germline CDR1 is SGHRS and CDR2 YFSETQ. The CDR3 has 14 residues. V lost 4 bases and J lost 5; bases outside the gene matches: 5. CDR3 DNA: TGCGCCAGCAGCCCGGGAGGGTCCAACAATGAGCAGTTCTTC. It specifies CASSPGGSNNEQFF.

The CDR3 is CASSFGTGFANQPQHF. In nucleotides, the CDR3 is TGTGCCAGCAGTTTCGGGACAGGGTTTGCCAATCAGCCCCAGCATTTT. The chain joins TRBV12-3 or TRBV12-4 to TRBJ1-5; 9 positions match TRBD1. CDR3 length: 16 amino acids. With V trimmed by 3 bases and J by 3 bases, 6 bases remained unmatched.

This clonotype was counted only a few times. This rearrangement joins TRBV6-6 to TRBJ1-6; no definite D call. The V and J ends lost 4 bases and 4 bases respectively, with 5 bases between them. This CDR3 is built from 13 residues. Germline V lookup: CDR1 MNHNY, CDR2 SVGAGI (reference sequence). DNA of the CDR3: TGTGCCAGCAGTTCGAAGTATAATTCACCCCTCCACTTT. As protein: CASSSKYNSPLHF.

This chain uses TRBV4-2 with TRBJ1-1; D remains unclear. Germline assignment: CDR1 LGHNA and CDR2 YNFKEQ. V was cut by 4 bases and J by 0 bases, with 12 bases left in between. CDR3 length equals 15 residues. CDR3 region: CASSRPTDMNTEAFF. The CDR3 coding sequence is TGTGCCAGCAGCCGACCAACCGACATGAACACTGAAGCTTTCTTT.

The chain recombines TRBV20-1 with TRBJ2-4; no definite D call. The tail of the sequence fits TRBJ2-7 better, so the J call may be wrong. This CDR3 has 12 residues. From germline, CDR1 is DFQATT and CDR2 SNEGSKA (reference sequence). The CDR3 DNA is TGCAGTGCTGGTCGGATCGGCTACGAGCAGTACTTC. This translates into CSAGRIGYEQYF.

CDR3 coding DNA: TGTGCCAGCAGTGAACAAACCTACGAGCAGTACTTC. Translating it yields CASSEQTYEQYF. This chain joins TRBV2 and TRBJ2-7; no clear D. CDR3 length: 12 residues. Germline CDR1 and CDR2: SNHLY and FYNNEI. The ends were cut back, 2 bases at V and 2 bases at J, with 4 bases in the middle.

The chain couples TRBV7-8 to TRBJ2-5, with D perhaps matching TRBD1 or TRBD2 (5 bases each). The J call may be in error: the DNA end matches TRBJ2-1 better. The CDR3 runs to 13 residues. The germline gives CDR1 SGHVS, CDR2 FQNEAQ. CDR3 protein: CASSTGRGTEQFF. The CDR3 DNA is TGTGCCAGCAGCACCGGACGGGGCACTGAGCAGTTCTTC.

This chain joins TRBV5-1 and TRBJ2-2; D gene uncertain. The CDR3 loop spans 16 amino acids. V lost 4 bases and J 6 bases, leaving 19 bases between the germline ends. Germline-derived CDR1 and CDR2 are SGHRS and YFSETQ. CDR3 coding DNA: TGCGCCAGCAGCCCCCAAGGAGTCGCTCGGCCCGGGGAGCTGTTTTTT. Translated, it gives CASSPQGVARPGELFF.

This clonotype has only a few counts. CDR3 in amino acids: CATSRRQVDEQFF. Here the CDR3 DNA reads TGTGCCACCAGCAGGAGACAGGTAGACGAGCAGTTCTTC. The genes are TRBV15 and TRBJ2-1; D perhaps matches TRBD1 (6 bases). The germline V gene has CDR1 LNHNV and CDR2 YYDKDF (reference sequence). V was pared by 3 bases and J by 10 bases, with 13 bases between. This CDR3 is 13 amino acids long.

This sequence joins TRBV3-1 and TRBJ1-2; the D gene is possibly TRBD1 (6 bases). The CDR3 totals 14 residues. The V end was cut by 0 bases, the J end by 8 bases, with 13 bases between. Germline CDR1 is LGHDT and CDR2 is YNNKEL (reference sequence). Here the CDR3 DNA reads TGTGCCAGCAGCCAAGAAGGGGGGGATTACGGCTACACCTTC. It translates to CASSQEGGDYGYTF.

Notes on this clonotype: One junction end does not reproduce the germline sequence, and a read error may be involved. The chain combines TRBV29-1 with TRBJ2-1; 7 nucleotides agree with TRBD2. The CDR3 is 14 amino acids. Per the germline V gene, CDR1 is SQVTM and CDR2 is ANQGSEA. The CDR3, as DNA: TGCAACGTTGATCCCAGCGGGGCGAACAATGAGCAGTTCTTC. It specifies CNVDPSGANNEQFF.